This T cell receptor (beta chain) was recorded in a study of post-analysis software for immune sequencing data. Unique molecular identifiers had been added to the TCR beta cDNA libraries. TCRdb redid the calling of the PCR reads with MiXCR, one entry per CDR3 protein. This sample has about 380,000 distinct CDR3 sequences, with less than 35% found just once. Remarks on this clonotype: Its antigen is as yet unknown.

The CDR3 is 14 amino acids. Study-level results: Strong same-batch co-clustering of samples appeared with F measure clustering. TRBV5-6, TRBV5-1 and TRBV20-1 were among 4 or 5 TRBV segments more frequent in patients than controls.

Sequenced input: blood. This sequence joins TRBV12-3 or TRBV12-4 and TRBJ2-1; D might be TRBD2 (5 bases). The DNA end is more similar to TRBJ2-7, so the J call may be wrong. This clonotype was obtained from a girl between 10 and 17 years old with multiple sclerosis. The CDR3 here is CASSPRGPSNEQYF. As DNA, the CDR3 is TGTGCCAGCAGCCCTCGCGGGCCCTCCAATGAGCAGTACTTC.